Listed below are T cell receptor beta chains from one sample, sequenced in a study of blood T cell repertoires in COVID-19. The data were produced by immunoSEQ multiplex PCR, yet TCRdb's version contains in-frame clones alone and is incomplete. In the table there are a few hundred thousand clones, approximately 90% of which are singletons. Source material: PBMCs or T cells enriched from blood (not recorded which). These receptors were collected from a woman aged 55-70 years who had recovered from COVID-19. The CDR3 runs from the conserved cysteine through the conserved F or W. D genes are given only for firm matches. The size entry is marked missing in some rows and otherwise reads once, few, many or a size class.

clone_size	v_call	d_call	j_call	cdr3_aa	cdr3_nt
-	TRBV6-1	TRBD1	TRBJ1-1	CASSETGADTEAFF	TGTGCCAGCAGTGAGACAGGGGCGGACACTGAAGCTTTCTTT
-	TRBV18	-	TRBJ2-3	CASSPQGGGSTDTQYF	TGTGCCAGCTCCCCCCAGGGGGGAGGCTCCACAGATACGCAGTATTTT
-	TRBV24-1	-	TRBJ2-3	CATSGFSADTQYF	TGTGCCACCAGTGGCTTCAGCGCAGATACGCAGTATTTT
once	TRBV2	TRBD1	TRBJ1-2	CATGTGQLANTF	TGTGCCACCGGGACAGGCCAGCTCGCGAACACCTTC
-	TRBV19	-	TRBJ2-7	CASSIGGVGVEQYF	TGTGCCAGTAGTATAGGGGGAGTTGGGGTCGAGCAGTACTTC
-	TRBV29-1	TRBD1	TRBJ1-2	CSVEDRTGHGYTF	TGCAGCGTTGAAGACCGGACAGGTCATGGCTACACCTTC
-	TRBV5-1	-	TRBJ1-1	CASSLPAQGPGPEAFF	TGCGCCAGCAGCTTACCAGCACAGGGTCCGGGACCTGAAGCTTTCTTT
-	TRBV12-3/TRBV12-4	-	TRBJ1-5	CASSLNYQPQHF	TGTGCCAGCAGTTTAAACTATCAGCCCCAGCATTTT
-	TRBV19	TRBD1	TRBJ1-3	CASKRGPNSGNTIYF	TGTGCCAGTAAAAGGGGGCCAAACTCTGGAAACACCATATATTTT
-	TRBV6-4	TRBD1	TRBJ2-3	CASSEGGQGADTQYF	TGTGCCAGCAGTGAGGGGGGACAGGGGGCGGATACGCAGTATTTT
-	TRBV14	TRBD2	TRBJ2-1	CASSRTSVGEQFF	TGTGCCAGCAGCCGCACTAGCGTCGGTGAGCAGTTCTTC
-	TRBV7-9	TRBD2	TRBJ2-3	CASSLRAGASTDTQYF	TGTGCCAGCAGCTTACGAGCGGGGGCCTCCACAGATACGCAGTATTTT
-	TRBV19	-	TRBJ1-1	CASSKSGLSNTEAFF	TGTGCCAGTAGTAAGAGTGGGCTTTCGAACACTGAAGCTTTCTTT
-	TRBV27	TRBD1	TRBJ1-2	CASSNPGGFGYTF	TGTGCCAGCAGTAACCCAGGGGGCTTTGGCTACACCTTC
-	TRBV19	TRBD1	TRBJ1-5	CASRPDGTGGIQPQHF	TGTGCCAGTAGACCCGACGGGACAGGGGGCATTCAGCCCCAGCATTTT
-	TRBV30	TRBD1	TRBJ1-6	CAWSRDRDMFSYNSPLHF	TGTGCCTGGAGCCGGGACAGGGACATGTTTTCCTATAATTCACCCCTCCACTTT
-	TRBV5-5	-	TRBJ2-3	CASSSQGQDTQYF	TGTGCCAGCAGCTCACAGGGTCAAGATACGCAGTATTTT
-	TRBV10-2	-	TRBJ1-6	CATATGQFSSYNSPLHF	TGCGCCACCGCAACCGGACAGTTTTCTTCCTATAATTCACCCCTCCACTTT
-	TRBV15	-	TRBJ1-5	CATSRGEQPQHF	TGTGCCACCAGCAGAGGGGAGCAGCCCCAGCATTTT
-	TRBV3-1/TRBV3-2	-	TRBJ2-5	CASSHGETQYF	TGTGCCAGCAGCCATGGCGAGACCCAGTACTTC
-	TRBV10-3	TRBD1	TRBJ2-1	CAISEDREMNEQFF	TGTGCCATCAGTGAAGACAGGGAAATGAATGAGCAGTTCTTC
-	TRBV2	-	TRBJ2-2	CASSVPLKELFF	TGTGCCAGCAGTGTCCCGCTAAAGGAGCTGTTTTTT
-	TRBV24-1	-	TRBJ1-4	CATSDPRGEKLFF	TGTGCCACCAGTGATCCCCGGGGTGAAAAACTGTTTTTT
-	TRBV5-1	TRBD2	TRBJ2-3	CASSPRVLAGNTDTQYF	TGCGCCAGCAGCCCGAGGGTACTAGCGGGCAACACAGATACGCAGTATTTT
-	TRBV5-6	-	TRBJ1-3	CASSPVSGNTIYF	TGTGCCAGCAGCCCAGTCTCTGGAAACACCATATATTTT
-	TRBV7-2	-	TRBJ2-5	CASSWVTESQETQYF	TGTGCCAGCAGCTGGGTTACAGAGTCTCAAGAGACCCAGTACTTC
once	TRBV23-1	TRBD2	TRBJ2-1	CASSQSVGLAGRWQFF	TGCGCCAGCAGTCAATCGGTGGGACTAGCGGGGAGGTGGCAGTTCTTC
-	TRBV30	TRBD1	TRBJ1-6	CAWGGTGGYSPLHF	TGTGCCTGGGGGGGGACAGGGGGTTACTCACCCCTCCACTTT
-	TRBV6-5	-	TRBJ1-2	CASSYFAGKADGYTF	TGTGCCAGCAGTTATTTTGCGGGCAAGGCAGACGGCTACACCTTC